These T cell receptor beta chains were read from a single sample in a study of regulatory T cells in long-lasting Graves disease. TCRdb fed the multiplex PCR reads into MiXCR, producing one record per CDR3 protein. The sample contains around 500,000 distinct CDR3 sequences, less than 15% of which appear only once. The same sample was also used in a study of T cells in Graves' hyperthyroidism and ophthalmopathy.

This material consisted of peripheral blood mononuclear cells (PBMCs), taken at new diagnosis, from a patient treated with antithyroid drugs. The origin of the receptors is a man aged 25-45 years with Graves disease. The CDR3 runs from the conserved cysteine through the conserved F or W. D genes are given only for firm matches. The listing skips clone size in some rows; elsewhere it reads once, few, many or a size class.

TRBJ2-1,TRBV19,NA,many,CASRGGTYNEKQFF,TGTGCCAGTAGAGGAGGGACTTACAATGAAAAGCAGTTCTTC
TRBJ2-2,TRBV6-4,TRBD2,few,CASSETSGSVGELFF,TGTGCCAGCAGTGAGACTAGCGGGAGCGTGGGGGAGCTGTTTTTT
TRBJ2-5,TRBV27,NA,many,CASSYGALGETQYF,TGTGCCAGCAGCTACGGGGCACTAGGGGAGACCCAGTACTTC
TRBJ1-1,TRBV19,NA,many,CATRDLNTEAFF,TGTGCCACTAGGGATCTGAACACTGAAGCTTTCTTT
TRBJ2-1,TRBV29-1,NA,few,CSHFGGSSYNEQFF,TGCAGCCATTTTGGGGGGAGCTCCTACAATGAGCAGTTCTTC
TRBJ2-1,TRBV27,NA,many,CASSLFEGPTGIF,TGTGCCAGCAGTTTATTTGAGGGGCCTACGGGGATCTTC
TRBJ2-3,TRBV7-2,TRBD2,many,CASSLDKTGGPYF,TGTGCCAGCAGCTTAGACAAGACGGGAGGGCCATATTTT
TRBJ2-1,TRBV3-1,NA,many,CASSQETFNEQFF,TGTGCCAGCAGCCAAGAGACTTTCAATGAGCAGTTCTTC
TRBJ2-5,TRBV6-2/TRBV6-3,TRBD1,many,CASRNRDRIQETQYF,TGTGCCAGCAGGAACCGGGACAGGATACAAGAGACCCAGTACTTC
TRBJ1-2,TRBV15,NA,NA,CATAEGGEGGYTF,TGTGCCACCGCCGAGGGTGGGGAAGGTGGCTACACCTTC
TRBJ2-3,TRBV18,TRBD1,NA,CASSPGTGRADTQYF,TGTGCCAGCTCACCGGGGACAGGGCGTGCAGATACGCAGTATTTT
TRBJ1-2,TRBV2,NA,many,CASRLAGKGYTF,TGTGCCAGCAGGTTAGCTGGGAAGGGCTACACCTTC
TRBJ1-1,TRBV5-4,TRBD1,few,CASSSPDRAGSEAFF,TGTGCCAGCAGCTCCCCGGACAGGGCAGGGTCTGAAGCTTTCTTT
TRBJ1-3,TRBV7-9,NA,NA,CASSPSGTQRGNTIYF,TGTGCCAGCAGCCCTAGTGGGACTCAGCGTGGAAACACCATATATTTT
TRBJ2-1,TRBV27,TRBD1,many,CASRPGQGPSEQFF,TGTGCCAGCAGACCAGGACAGGGTCCTTCTGAGCAGTTCTTC
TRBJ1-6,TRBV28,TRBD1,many,CASSFGQDRSPLHF,TGTGCCAGCAGCTTCGGACAGGATCGCTCACCCCTCCACTTT
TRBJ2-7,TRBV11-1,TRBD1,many,CASSRTGTSEQYF,TGTGCCAGCAGCAGGACAGGGACAAGCGAGCAGTACTTC
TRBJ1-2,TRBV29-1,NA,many,CSGAGTNYGYTF,TGCAGCGGGGCAGGGACTAACTATGGCTACACCTTC
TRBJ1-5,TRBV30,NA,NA,CAWSEGDTSNQPQHF,TGTGCCTGGAGTGAAGGGGACACTAGCAATCAGCCCCAGCATTTT
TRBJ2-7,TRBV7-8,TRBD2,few,CASSLAVAGGPSYEQYF,TGTGCCAGCAGCTTAGCGGTCGCGGGAGGCCCTTCCTACGAGCAGTACTTC
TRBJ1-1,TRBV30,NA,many,CAWSQEEAFF,TGTGCCTGGAGCCAAGAAGAAGCTTTCTTT
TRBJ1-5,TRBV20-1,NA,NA,CSAVDLGAPDQPQHF,TGCAGTGCCGTTGACCTCGGGGCACCAGATCAGCCCCAGCATTTT
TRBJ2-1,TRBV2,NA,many,CASISLGQFF,TGTGCCAGCATAAGTCTTGGGCAGTTCTTC
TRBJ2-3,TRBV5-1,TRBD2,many,CASGKSGSLGRTDTQYF,TGCGCCAGCGGGAAGAGCGGGAGTCTAGGGAGGACAGATACGCAGTATTTT
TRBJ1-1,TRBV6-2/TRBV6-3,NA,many,CASSSDSIRNTEAFF,TGTGCCAGCAGTTCTGACTCGATTAGGAACACTGAAGCTTTCTTT
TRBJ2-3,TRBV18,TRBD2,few,CASSPWTSGNTDTQYF,TGTGCCAGCTCACCCTGGACTAGCGGGAACACAGATACGCAGTATTTT
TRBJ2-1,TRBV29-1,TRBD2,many,CSVEGAPGLAGIYEQFF,TGCAGCGTTGAAGGGGCGCCGGGACTAGCGGGGATCTATGAGCAGTTCTTC
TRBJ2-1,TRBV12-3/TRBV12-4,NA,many,CASSLTSLAVLRGNEQFF,TGTGCCAGCAGTTTAACGAGCCTAGCGGTCCTCAGGGGCAATGAGCAGTTCTTC
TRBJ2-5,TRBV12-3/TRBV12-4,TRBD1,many,CASSFSTGYQETQYF,TGTGCCAGCAGTTTCTCGACAGGGTACCAAGAGACCCAGTACTTC
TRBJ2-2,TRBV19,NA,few,CASSIGASNTGELFF,TGTGCCAGTAGTATAGGGGCCTCTAACACCGGGGAGCTGTTTTTT
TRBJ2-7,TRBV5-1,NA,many,CASSRGGGEYEQYF,TGCGCCAGCAGCAGGGGAGGTGGGGAATACGAGCAGTACTTC
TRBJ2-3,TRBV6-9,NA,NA,CASSYSAGLNTDTQYF,TGTGCCAGCAGTTACTCCGCAGGGCTAAACACAGATACGCAGTATTTT
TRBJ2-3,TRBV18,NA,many,CASSDPGRRVTDTQYF,TGTGCCAGCTCGGACCCCGGGCGGAGGGTCACAGATACGCAGTATTTT
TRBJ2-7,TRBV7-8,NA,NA,CASSLGPLEQYF,TGTGCCAGCAGCTTAGGGCCGCTCGAGCAGTACTTC
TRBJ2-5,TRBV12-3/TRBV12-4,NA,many,CASSLISGEGETQYF,TGTGCCAGCAGTTTAATTAGCGGAGAGGGGGAGACCCAGTACTTC
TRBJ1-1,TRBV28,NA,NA,CASSFKGPVIEAFF,TGTGCCAGCAGTTTCAAGGGGCCGGTCATTGAAGCTTTCTTT
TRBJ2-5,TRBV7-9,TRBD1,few,CASSSWVGDSSRTQYF,TGTGCCAGCAGCTCCTGGGTCGGGGACAGCTCACGGACCCAGTACTTC